This TCR beta chain was identified during a study of CD8 T cells in ankylosing spondylitis listed by TCRdb under 2017. Turning to the overall study: To find TCR variants linked to disease, the study profiled T cell receptor beta repertoires in ankylosing spondylitis patients and healthy donors. The full study cohort was made up of 20 to 25 ankylosing spondylitis patients and 108 healthy donors. Peripheral blood samples were taken, and synovial fluid was additionally collected from ankylosing spondylitis patients. General study outcomes and caveats: The disease-linked clones were reported as significantly enriched in matched synovial fluid samples from ankylosing spondylitis patients. The disease-linked clones had a CD8+ phenotype and were found at relatively low frequencies in peripheral blood. Some of the motif variants had been reported before in the synovial fluid and blood of reactive arthritis patients, a finding that suggests common disease-initiation mechanisms. Blood from ankylosing spondylitis patients appeared to be characterized by a TCR beta motif made up of several highly homologous amino acid variants.

According to the germline V gene, CDR1 reads SGHRS and CDR2 reads YFSETQ. V is shortened by 2 bases, J by 9 bases, and the region joining them spans 6 bases. The CDR3 numbers 11 residues from cysteine through phenylalanine. This entry keeps only the CDR3 DNA: 33 bases, framed from base 1. Sequencing relied on an Illumina HiSeq 2500. Quantitative 5'-RACE with molecular barcodes was the method used to prepare the TCR beta libraries. Turning to the authors' computational methods: A new computational method based on a probabilistic model of VDJ rearrangement was used to identify disease-linked TCR variants. TCRdb reprocessing: public reads trimmed at Q25 with fastp, clones called with MiXCR, in-frame beta chains kept. Every entry covers one CDR3 protein and lists the most common genes and DNA from its rows. The V and J calls, along with clone size, are taken from TCRdb and not from the paper's own processing. The sample data list roughly 440,000 distinct CDR3 sequences, and approximately 17% of these were observed just once. Approximately 1% of the sample comes from the top ten.

This clonotype was observed many times. No cognate antigen has been identified for it. Per-base quality was not reported, and no clone a single base away is much larger than it. The chain is encoded by TRBV5-1 joined to TRBJ2-1; no confident D gene assignment can be made. The specimen sequenced was blood, either unsorted or a sorted T cell fraction (not recorded which). The TCR comes from a male donor with ankylosing spondylitis. In nucleotide form, the sequence is TGCGCCAGCAGCTTATCGGTTGAGCAGTTCTTC. This yields the protein CASSLSVEQFF. The variable domain in full, with residues beyond the CDR3 obtained from the reference TRBV5-1 and TRBJ2-1 genes, is KAGVTQTPRYLIKTRGQQVTLSCSPISGHRSVSWYQQTPGQGLQFLFEYFSETQRNKGNFPGRFSGRQFSNSRSEMNVSTLELGDSALYLCASSLSVEQFFGPGTRLTVL.